This T cell receptor (beta chain) was identified in a study of T cell responses to AZD1222 COVID-19 vaccine. Study observations and caveats: The peak T cell response came first, and repertoires were sampled only after it.

The V and J ends lost 4 bases and 1 base respectively, with 14 bases between them. CDR1 and CDR2 from the germline V gene are SGHRS and YFSETQ. The CDR3 consists of 15 residues. The data were produced by immunoSEQ multiplex PCR, yet TCRdb's version contains in-frame clones alone and is incomplete. This sample has roughly 100,000 clones; less than 90% occur once, and the top ten carry over 15%. This clone occurred once. Its antigen remains unidentified. The material sequenced was peripheral blood, taken on day 0 of AZD1222 vaccination. The TCR sequence derives from an adult in good health. The V gene is TRBV5-1, the J gene TRBJ2-5, with a tentative D call TRBD1 (6 bases). CDR3 DNA sequence: TGCGCCAGCAGCCCAGGGGATCCTCGCCAAGAGACCCAGTACTTC. It yields the protein CASSPGDPRQETQYF.